The clone carrying this TCR beta chain was found once. What it binds is not known. These data belong to a study of identical twins. TCRdb fed the 5' RACE reads into MiXCR, producing one record per CDR3 protein. The sample records about 700,000 distinct CDR3 sequences, less than 7% being singletons. Study-wide results and limits: Abundant cord blood beta clonotypes carried fewer insertions; memory repertoires showed none.

The receptor was derived from a man aged 18 to 29 in good health. Sequences were obtained from naive T cells sorted from blood.

This CDR3 reads CASSPTSTQYF. DNA of the CDR3: TGTGCCAGCAGCCCAACCTCTACGCAGTATTTT. The V call is TRBV12-3 or TRBV12-4, the J call TRBJ2-3; D unclear. The length of the CDR3 is 11 residues. V dropped 6 bases and J dropped 8 bases, with 9 bases sitting between them.